This T cell receptor (beta chain) was observed in a study of memory CD4+ T cells and cytomegalovirus serostatus. This clone is a singleton in its sample. Some clones are missing from TCRdb's copy, which holds only in-frame ones; the method was immunoSEQ multiplex PCR. Seen here are 52,000 or so clones, about 79% observed once, and the top ten hold roughly 0.6%. Single viable CD3+CD4+CD8-CD45RO+ cells were sorted as the memory CD4+ T cells. V gave up 5 bases and J gave up 5 bases, with 14 bases separating them. CDR1 and CDR2 (germline): SEHNR, FQNEAQ (reference sequence). The CDR3 totals 14 residues. V is TRBV7-9 and J is TRBJ2-3; TRBD2 is a possible D gene (6 bases). This receptor was identified in an adult in good health and CMV-seronegative. The sample was memory CD4+ T cells from blood. The CDR3 bases are TGTGCCAGCAGCCCTTACCGGGGGATAGATACGCAGTATTTT. As protein: CASSPYRGIDTQYF.